This T cell receptor beta chain derives from a study of T cell responses to AZD1222 COVID-19 vaccine. The method was immunoSEQ multiplex PCR; TCRdb's version includes in-frame clones alone and lacks a portion of them. The sample includes tens of thousands of clones, about nine tenths of them seen just once. To note about this clone: Other DNA sequences from this sample encode an identical CDR3 as well.

The CDR3 runs 12 residues. From germline, CDR1 is MDHEN and CDR2 SYDVKM. Deletions cut 2 bases from V and 4 bases from J, with 5 bases between. This chain links TRBV28 with TRBJ1-2, with unresolved D. The sequence was obtained from an adult in good health. The sequencing used peripheral blood, collected on day 0 of AZD1222 vaccination. CDR3 in amino acids: CASSLTAYGYTF. The CDR3 DNA follows: TGTGCCAGCAGTTTAACAGCCTATGGCTACACCTTC.